The source of this TCR beta chain is a study of T cells in tumors after PD-1 blockade (dated by TCRdb to between 2018 and 2021). In the study overall: Prior checkpoint blockade, systemic immunosuppressant use, and recent radiotherapy or other anti-cancer therapy within 4 weeks were grounds for patient exclusion. To compare blood and tumor clonotypes, bulk TCR sequencing was performed on nine to ten peripheral blood samples from about five patients. Pembrolizumab 200 mg every 3 weeks or cemiplimab 350 mg every 2 weeks was administered to patients. Using site-matched tumors from BCC or SCC patients sampled before and after anti-PD-1 therapy, the study carried out paired single-cell RNA and TCR sequencing. A subset of patients also received ongoing daily vismodegib 150 mg during anti-PD-1 treatment. On average, peripheral blood samples yielded some 40,000 unique clonotypes and 100,000 or so TCR templates (range roughly 22,000-280,000). RECIST version 1.1 was used to evaluate clinical response. Overall study results and their limits: Approximately 44% of the TCR clonotypes from tumors also showed up in blood, and some novel exhausted tumor clones were present in pre-treatment blood, which suggests peripheral recruitment. The source of novel T cell clones was not identified and could include lymphoid organs or rare unexpanded clones within the tumor or its periphery.

CDR1 and CDR2, per the germline V gene, are SNHLY and FYNNEI. The CDR3 holds 15 amino acids from the cysteine to the phenylalanine. The retained sequence is limited to the CDR3, 45 bases, with the frame set at the first base. For this chain, trimming is 3 bases at the V end and 3 bases at the J end, and the number of junction bases without a gene match is 1. The immunoSEQ platform was used to carry out deep TCRbeta sequencing. The authors' pipeline ran thus. Only productive rearrangements were exported from the immunoSEQ Analyzer for further analysis. T cell phenotypes were assigned to bulk TCRbeta clonotypes by matching the clonotypes to single-cell RNA+TCR-seq clones that had the same TCRbeta sequence. Clone enrichment in tumor was computed as tumor frequency divided by PBMC frequency from bulk TCR sequencing. GLIPH was used to group TCRs into specificity groups, clusters of distinct TCRs likely recognizing common antigens via shared CDR3 motifs. TCRdb re-hosts the immuneACCESS table, in-frame sequences only. Its copies lack some clones; in the studies checked, an unresolved V gene accounts for under half of them, and the cause for the rest is not known. V and J calls and clone size are given by that table; D and trimming were obtained from the DNA. Present in this sample are fewer than 25,000 clones, about 82% of which were seen just once. Jointly, the top ten make up 10% to 15% of the sample.

The time point label for this specimen denotes: after anti-PD-1 therapy. Genomic DNA extracted from tumor biopsies or peripheral blood was used for bulk TCRbeta sequencing, with input ranging from roughly 600 ng to 6,004 ng. Every patient was a poor candidate for surgical resection and had histologically proven advanced or metastatic basal or squamous cell carcinoma. Of the approximately 12 patients making up the basal cell carcinoma cohort, 8 underwent bulk tumor TCR sequencing. Details on this clone: The antigen it recognizes is unknown. No base quality values were provided; no much bigger clone lies one nucleotide off.

The TCR comes from a human donor with basal cell carcinoma. Source: PBMCs, taken after anti-PD-1 treatment. This chain is built from TRBV2 and TRBJ2-2; 10 bases in the middle match TRBD1. The DNA sequence is TGTGCCAGCAGTGAGGGACAGGGGTACACCGGGGAGCTGTTTTTT. Protein translation: CASSEGQGYTGELFF.